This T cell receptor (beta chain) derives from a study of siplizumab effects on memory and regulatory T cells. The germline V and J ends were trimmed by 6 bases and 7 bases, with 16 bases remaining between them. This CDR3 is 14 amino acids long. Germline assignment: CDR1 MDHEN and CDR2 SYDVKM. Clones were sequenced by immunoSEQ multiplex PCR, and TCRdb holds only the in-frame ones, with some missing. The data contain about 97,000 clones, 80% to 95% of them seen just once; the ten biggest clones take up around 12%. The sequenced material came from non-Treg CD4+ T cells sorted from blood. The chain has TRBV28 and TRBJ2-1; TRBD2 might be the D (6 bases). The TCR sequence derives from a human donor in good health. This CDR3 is CASSPPRDSNEQFF. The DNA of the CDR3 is TGTGCCAGCAGCCCTCCCCGGGACTCTAATGAGCAGTTCTTC.